The clone carrying this T cell receptor beta chain was counted at least ten times. Germline assignment: CDR1 SGHRS and CDR2 YFSETQ. V dropped 1 base and J dropped 2 bases, with 9 bases sitting between them. CDR3 size: 14 residues. Each CDR3 protein is one row after TCRdb ran MiXCR on the RT-PCR reads. The table includes about 680,000 distinct CDR3 sequences, around 14% detected once. The source of this sequence is a female donor in good health, serving as a healthy control. The V and J genes are TRBV5-1 and TRBJ2-5; D call uncertain. Sequenced material: memory CD4+ T cells from blood. The chain's CDR3 is CASSLFGQQETQYF. The CDR3 DNA reads TGCGCCAGCAGCTTGTTCGGGCAACAAGAGACCCAGTACTTC.